A selection of T cell receptor beta chains follows, all from one sample in a study of blood T cells in healthy people across ages. TCRdb ran MiXCR on the 5' RACE reads and lists one entry per CDR3 protein. The data contain about 780,000 distinct CDR3 sequences, around half of them singletons. Sequenced material: blood. These receptors all stem from a man at least 80 years old in good health. Both conserved end residues are part of each CDR3. A D gene is named only where the DNA matches it firmly. Clone size, where shown, is once, few, many, or a class for clones that have expanded.

TRBD2	TRBV12-3/TRBV12-4	many	14	TRBJ2-1	TGTGCCAGCAGTTTAAGCAGCGGGAAGAATGAGCAGTTCTTC	CASSLSSGKNEQFF
TRBD1	TRBV12-3/TRBV12-4	NA	14	TRBJ1-5	TGTGCCAGCAGATACAGGGGCAGCAATCAGCCCCAGCATTTT	CASRYRGSNQPQHF
NA	TRBV20-1	NA	13	TRBJ2-7	TGCAGTGCTAGAGTCCCCTCCTACAATGAGCAGTACTTC	CSARVPSYNEQYF
NA	TRBV7-2	many	15	TRBJ2-7	TGTGCCAGCAGCTTAATAGGTCCTCCCGATTACGAGCAGTACTTC	CASSLIGPPDYEQYF
NA	TRBV14	NA	17	TRBJ1-4	TGTGCCAGCAGCCAAGAAGTGCGGGACCAGAGCGGTGAAAAACTGTTTTTT	CASSQEVRDQSGEKLFF
NA	TRBV7-9	few	18	TRBJ2-1	TGTGCCAGCAGCTTAGTGACAAGCGACTTGTTCTCCTACAATGAGCAGTTCTTC	CASSLVTSDLFSYNEQFF
TRBD1	TRBV12-3/TRBV12-4	few	13	TRBJ2-7	TGTGCCAGCAGGCAGGGGGATTCCTACGAGCAGTACTTC	CASRQGDSYEQYF
NA	TRBV7-2	NA	17	TRBJ2-3	TGTGCCAGCAGCTTAAGCGGAGCCACCCTACCCCCAGATACGCAGTATTTT	CASSLSGATLPPDTQYF
TRBD2	TRBV28	NA	13	TRBJ2-5	TGTGCCAGCAGCCTGGGCGGGGGTAACCAGCAGTACTTC	CASSLGGGNQQYF
TRBD2	TRBV7-2	NA	15	TRBJ2-1	TGTGCCAGCAGCCCATTAGCGGGAGAAATCGATGAGCAGTTCTTC	CASSPLAGEIDEQFF
NA	TRBV3-1	few	13	TRBJ2-5	TGTGCCAGCAGCCAGGGAACAGGGGAGACCCAGTACTTC	CASSQGTGETQYF
NA	TRBV5-1	NA	11	TRBJ2-1	TGCGCCAGCAGCGAGACTGGATTGCAGTTCTTC	CASSETGLQFF
NA	TRBV27	NA	16	TRBJ2-3	TGTGCCAGCAGTTTCCAAGGACAGTCTAGCACAGATACGCAGTATTTT	CASSFQGQSSTDTQYF
NA	TRBV29-1	NA	13	TRBJ2-5	TGCAGCGTTGAAGAGGTCAGCGGAGAGACCCAGTACTTC	CSVEEVSGETQYF
NA	TRBV20-1	NA	15	TRBJ1-2	TGCAGCTCCCGGGACCCCAACTTCGGGAGCTATGGCTACACCTTC	CSSRDPNFGSYGYTF
NA	TRBV29-1	NA	13	TRBJ1-1	TGCAGCGTGGGGCTCACGGGGGACACTGAAGCTTTCTTT	CSVGLTGDTEAFF
TRBD1	TRBV12-3/TRBV12-4	NA	13	TRBJ2-7	TGTGCCAGCAGTCACGGGACAGGGAGGGAGCAGTACTTC	CASSHGTGREQYF
NA	TRBV6-4	NA	14	TRBJ2-2	TGTGCCAGCAGTGACTCGGGGGACACCGGGGAGCTGTTTTTT	CASSDSGDTGELFF
NA	TRBV12-3/TRBV12-4	NA	14	TRBJ2-3	TGTGCCAGCAGTTCCTCGCAGGGCCCAGATACGCAGTATTTT	CASSSSQGPDTQYF
TRBD1	TRBV24-1	NA	20	TRBJ1-1	TGTGCCACCAGTACTGCCGGGACAGGGATTCGGGATGCCGTGAACACTGAAGCTTTCTTT	CATSTAGTGIRDAVNTEAFF
NA	TRBV12-3/TRBV12-4	NA	15	TRBJ2-3	TGTGCCAGCAGCATTTACAGACAATCCACAGATACGCAGTATTTT	CASSIYRQSTDTQYF
TRBD2	TRBV29-1	NA	13	TRBJ2-4	TGCAGCGGCCTAGCGGGAGGTGGAGACATTCAGTACTTC	CSGLAGGGDIQYF
NA	TRBV10-1	few	12	TRBJ2-3	TGCGCCAGCAGTGCGCCTGGAGATACGCAGTATTTT	CASSAPGDTQYF
TRBD2	TRBV25-1	many	15	TRBJ2-7	TGTGCCAGCAGTGAAGGGACTAGCGATTACTACGAGCAGTACTTC	CASSEGTSDYYEQYF
NA	TRBV25-1	many	14	TRBJ2-3	TGTGCCAGCAGTGGCGTAGCGGTCACAGATACGCAGTATTTT	CASSGVAVTDTQYF
NA	TRBV7-2	few	11	TRBJ2-1	TGTGCCAGCAGTTTGGCGGTGGGGCAGTTCTTC	CASSLAVGQFF
NA	TRBV5-1	NA	15	TRBJ1-6	TGCGCCAGCAGCTTGATGACAGGAGCTAATTCACCCCTCCACTTT	CASSLMTGANSPLHF
NA	TRBV5-1	NA	15	TRBJ1-1	TGCGCCAGCAGCTCGTCGGGGGTGGTGAACACTGAAGCTTTCTTT	CASSSSGVVNTEAFF
NA	TRBV9	NA	13	TRBJ2-1	TGTGCCAGCAGCGGGGAGGGACATTTGGAGCAGTTCTTC	CASSGEGHLEQFF
NA	TRBV29-1	many	15	TRBJ2-7	TGCAGCGTTGATCTTGCAGGGTCTTCATTGAACGAGCAGTACTTC	CSVDLAGSSLNEQYF
NA	TRBV10-3	NA	13	TRBJ2-1	TGTGCCATCAGGCCCGAGGGCTTGGATGAGCAGTTCTTC	CAIRPEGLDEQFF
NA	TRBV7-3	NA	13	TRBJ1-2	TGTGCCAGTGCCCTGGAAGGACTCTATGGCTACACCTTC	CASALEGLYGYTF
TRBD2	TRBV12-3/TRBV12-4	NA	14	TRBJ2-1	TGTGCCAGCAGGGGACTAGCGTTACCCAATGAGCAGTTCTTC	CASRGLALPNEQFF
NA	TRBV28	NA	16	TRBJ2-1	TGTGCCAGCAGTATAGCGTCAAGCGGATTATACAATGAGCAGTTCTTC	CASSIASSGLYNEQFF
NA	TRBV20-1	NA	13	TRBJ2-7	TGCAGTGCTTTGACAGTTTCGAACTACGAGCAGTACTTC	CSALTVSNYEQYF
NA	TRBV28	NA	12	TRBJ2-5	TGTGCCAGCAACGACCCAATCAATGAGCAGTACTTC	CASNDPINEQYF
TRBD1	TRBV5-1	NA	15	TRBJ1-2	TGCGCCAGCAGCTTGGCAGGGGGCAGAAACGATGGCTACACCTTC	CASSLAGGRNDGYTF
TRBD2	TRBV27	many	16	TRBJ2-5	TGTGCCAGCAGTGGGGAGACTAGCGGGAGTGAAGAGACCCAGTACTTC	CASSGETSGSEETQYF
NA	TRBV12-3/TRBV12-4	NA	17	TRBJ2-2	TGTGCCGTCCTGGCCAGCACTTATCCAGGGTTCACCGGGGAGCTGTTTTTT	CAVLASTYPGFTGELFF
TRBD1	TRBV5-1	few	15	TRBJ2-7	TGCGCCAGCAGCGCTAAACAGGGGCGCTCCTACGAGCAGTACTTC	CASSAKQGRSYEQYF
TRBD1	TRBV6-1	few	13	TRBJ1-1	TGTGCCAGCAGCCGACAGGGCACGACTGAAGCTTTCTTT	CASSRQGTTEAFF
NA	TRBV20-1	NA	12	TRBJ2-7	TGCAGTGCTAGAGGTGGGGGAGACGAGCAGTACTTC	CSARGGGDEQYF
TRBD2	TRBV9	many	12	TRBJ2-5	TGTGCCAGCAGCCCCAAGGCGGGGGAGCAGTACTTC	CASSPKAGEQYF
NA	TRBV15	NA	15	TRBJ1-2	TGTGCCACCAGCAGAGATTCGGACACCGCCGCTGGCTACACCTTC	CATSRDSDTAAGYTF
NA	TRBV11-3	NA	13	TRBJ2-1	TGTGCCAGCAGCCAGAATTTCTACAATGAGCAGTTCTTC	CASSQNFYNEQFF
NA	TRBV5-1	NA	14	TRBJ1-6	TGCGCCAGCAGTTCACAGGGTGGCGATTCACCCCTCCACTTT	CASSSQGGDSPLHF